The 24 T cell receptor beta chains in this list originate from one sample, sequenced in a study of shared clonotypes between healthy human individuals. Only in-frame clones appear in the TCRdb table, and some are missing; sequencing was by immunoSEQ multiplex PCR. The sample yields 2 million or so clones, roughly 95% seen once. Specimen: naive CD4+ T cells sorted from blood. The sample's subset: CD45RA+ positively selected. These TCRs come from a man aged 18 to 29 in good health.

As concerns this clone: At one end, the junction sequence differs from germline, possibly due to a read error. The V and J genes are TRBV5-1 and TRBJ1-4; a weak D match, TRBD1 (5 bases). The V gene's germline CDR1 is SGHRS and CDR2 YFSETQ. The CDR3 has 16 amino acids. As DNA, the CDR3 is TGCGCCAGCAACTTGGGGACCTCGGGGGGTAATGAAAAACTGTTTTTT. Protein: CASNLGTSGGNEKLFF.

As regards this clone: The sample holds other DNA sequences that translate to the same CDR3. The J gene is TRBJ2-3, the V gene TRBV2; no clear D. Between the trimmed V and J ends, which lost 6 bases and 0 bases, there was a span of 4 bases. This CDR3 comprises 12 residues. The germline CDR1 and CDR2 sequences are SNHLY and FYNNEI. CDR3 sequence (DNA): TGTGCCAGCAGCGGTAGCACAGATACGCAGTATTTT. Amino acid sequence: CASSGSTDTQYF.

The CDR3 DNA reads TGTGCCAGCAGCTTATCTTTGGGGCCAAGCACAGATACGCAGTATTTT. It translates to CASSLSLGPSTDTQYF. The V call is TRBV7-3, the J call TRBJ2-3; tentatively, D is TRBD1 (5 bases). The CDR3 totals 16 residues. Germline CDR1 and CDR2: SGHTA and FQGTGA. The V and J ends lost 2 bases and 0 bases respectively, with 12 bases between them.

This clone was detected only once. Germline and junction disagree at one end, which may indicate a read error. J is TRBJ2-7 and V is TRBV7-2, with D perhaps matching TRBD1 or TRBD2 (7 bases each). Germline loops: CDR1 SGHTA, CDR2 FQGNSA. This CDR3 has 12 amino acids. The chain's CDR3 is CASNREGRGLLF. CDR3 bases: TGTGCCAGCAACCGCGAGGGGAGGGGGCTCCTCTTC.

V gene TRBV7-9 combines with J gene TRBJ2-7, with D perhaps TRBD2 (6 bases). This CDR3 is 15 amino acids long. V dropped 1 base and J dropped 7 bases, with 17 bases sitting between them. CDR1 and CDR2 from the germline V gene are SEHNR and FQNEAQ (reference sequence). The CDR3 DNA reads as TGTGCCAGCAGCTTAGTGGTGGGAGGAGTGGGGGAGCAGTACTTC. Its translation is CASSLVVGGVGEQYF.

J is TRBJ1-2 and V is TRBV18; TRBD1 aligns across 7 bases. The CDR3 consists of 15 residues. V lost 3 bases, J lost 2 bases, and 6 bases stayed unmatched. The germline V gene has CDR1 KGHSH and CDR2 LQKENI. The DNA of the CDR3 is TGTGCCAGCTCACCTGCCCAGACAGGGAACTATGGCTACACCTTC. This sequence encodes CASSPAQTGNYGYTF.

The chain employs TRBV14 and TRBJ1-1; 7 bases agree with TRBD1. Germline V gene data show CDR1 as SGHDN and CDR2 as FVKESK. The CDR3 runs to 13 residues. The V and J ends lost 2 bases and 5 bases, in that order; junction bases with no gene match: 2. For the CDR3, the DNA is TGTGCCAGCAGCCAAATGACAGGGACTGAAGCTTTCTTT. This codes for CASSQMTGTEAFF.

The V and J genes are TRBV4-3 and TRBJ2-6; D may match TRBD1 or TRBD2 (7 bases each). Between the trimmed V and J ends, which lost 4 bases and 6 bases, there was a span of 16 bases. CDR1 and CDR2 (germline): LGHNA, YSLEER. The CDR3 runs to 16 residues. The CDR3 nucleotides read TGCGCCAGCAGCCTGGGAGGGGGCGCTGAGGCCAACGTCCTGACTTTC. This sequence encodes CASSLGGGAEANVLTF.

The rearrangement uses TRBV25-1 and TRBJ1-1, with D uncertain. V lost 6 bases and J lost 0, with 11 bases in between. Germline V gene lookup returns CDR1 MGHDK and CDR2 SYGVNS. CDR3 length: 14 residues. The chain's CDR3 is CASRHGVMNTEAFF. The CDR3 coding sequence is TGTGCCAGCAGGCACGGGGTTATGAACACTGAAGCTTTCTTT.

This chain connects TRBV11-2 to TRBJ2-7; 8 bases match TRBD2. The CDR3 consists of 14 residues. V was clipped by 4 bases and J by 5 bases; unmatched bases: 7. CDR1 SGHAT and CDR2 FQNNGV come from the germline V gene. The CDR3 nucleotides are TGTGCCAGCAGCTGGGCCGGGACTAGTCACGAGCAGTACTTC. The encoded protein is CASSWAGTSHEQYF.

About this clone itself: Other DNA sequences in the same sample also yield this CDR3. The chain links TRBV6-1 to TRBJ2-7, with 9 nucleotides matching TRBD1. CDR1 MNHNS and CDR2 SASEGT come from the germline V gene. The V gene end was trimmed by 2 bases and the J gene end by 4 bases; junction bases not matched to a gene: 6. The CDR3 is 15 amino acids. The CDR3 DNA follows: TGTGCCAGCAGTGAACCCGGGACAGGGTCTTACGAGCAGTACTTC. This codes for CASSEPGTGSYEQYF.

The chain joins TRBV10-2 to TRBJ1-1; a possible D gene is TRBD1 (5 bases). V lost 6 bases, J lost 3 bases, and 17 bases lay in between. CDR3 size: 15 residues. Germline lookup yields CDR1 WSHSY and CDR2 SAAADI. CDR3 sequence (DNA): TGCGCCAGCAGACGCGAGGGGCTGCAACACACTGAAGCTTTCTTT. As protein: CASRREGLQHTEAFF.

The chain has TRBV10-3 and TRBJ1-2, with a weak D call TRBD1 (5 bases). The CDR3 has 13 residues. Germline V gives CDR1 ENHRY, CDR2 SYGVKD. Trimming stripped 2 bases from V and 4 bases from J, with 8 bases between. The CDR3 DNA sequence: TGTGCCATCAGTGAGCCCGACAGCTATGGCTACACCTTC. The encoded protein is CAISEPDSYGYTF.

The count of this clone is one. This rearrangement joins TRBV9 to TRBJ2-3; 12 bases agree with TRBD2. Trimming at V came to 4 bases and at J to 4 bases, leaving 16 bases not matched to a gene. This CDR3 spans 19 amino acids. Germline V gene lookup returns CDR1 SGDLS and CDR2 YYNGEE. The CDR3 DNA reads as TGTGCCAGCAGCCGCCTTCTAGCGGGAGGGCCCGCGGGATCAGATACGCAGTATTTT. Translated, it gives CASSRLLAGGPAGSDTQYF.

The chain employs TRBV14 and TRBJ2-7; D is unresolved. The CDR3 is made up of 12 amino acids. V was clipped by 5 bases and J by 3 bases, with 8 bases between them. Germline CDR1 reads SGHDN; CDR2 reads FVKESK. The CDR3 is CASSKRHYEQYF. DNA of the CDR3: TGTGCCAGCAGCAAAAGGCACTACGAGCAGTACTTC.

The chain combines TRBV6-6 with TRBJ1-1; 9 bases are a match to TRBD1. The CDR3 loop spans 14 amino acids. The V gene end was trimmed by 8 bases and the J gene end by 1 base; junction bases not matched to a gene: 5. Per germline, CDR1 MNHNY and CDR2 SVGAGI (reference sequence). As DNA, the CDR3 is TGTGCCAGCGGACAGGGGAGCAAGAACACTGAAGCTTTCTTT. The encoded protein is CASGQGSKNTEAFF.

The J gene is TRBJ1-5, the V gene TRBV10-3, with TRBD1 matching 8 bases. From germline, CDR1 is ENHRY and CDR2 SYGVKD. The CDR3 covers 14 residues. V was pared by 4 bases and J by 6 bases, with 5 bases of the junction left unmatched. CDR3 amino acids: CAISGTGLGQPQHF. In nucleotides, the CDR3 is TGTGCCATCAGTGGGACAGGGTTGGGTCAGCCCCAGCATTTT.

The V gene is TRBV18, the J gene TRBJ2-1, with TRBD2 matching over 12 bases. CDR1 and CDR2 from the germline V gene are KGHSH and LQKENI. Trimming cost V 3 bases and J 5 bases; bases outside gene matches: 5. CDR3 length: 16 amino acids. CDR3 bases: TGTGCCAGCTCACCGAGACTAGCGGGAGAGAACAATGAGCAGTTCTTC. Protein sequence: CASSPRLAGENNEQFF.

V usage is TRBV18 and J usage is TRBJ1-4; 10 nucleotides align to TRBD1. Looked up from germline, CDR1 is KGHSH and CDR2 is LQKENI. The CDR3 loop spans 14 amino acids. The V segment lost 3 bases and the J segment 7 bases; nucleotides outside the gene matches: 2. The CDR3 spells CASSPRTGGEKLFF. The DNA of the CDR3 is TGTGCCAGCTCACCGCGGACAGGGGGTGAAAAACTGTTTTTT. The full variable domain, completed using reference TRBV18 and TRBJ1-4, is NAGVMQNPRHLVRRRGQEARLRCSPMKGHSHVYWYRQLPEEGLKFMVYLQKENIIDESGMPKERFSAEFPKEGPSILRIQQVVRGDSAAYFCASSPRTGGEKLFFGSGTQLSVL.

Comment on this clone: The sample holds other DNA sequences that translate to the same CDR3. This chain uses TRBV5-1 with TRBJ1-3, with D perhaps TRBD1 (6 bases). V was trimmed by 1 base and J by 1 base, leaving 9 bases between them. The CDR3 is made up of 15 amino acids. The germline CDR1 and CDR2 sequences are SGHRS and YFSETQ. CDR3 protein: CASSLSGASGNTIYF. The CDR3 DNA is TGCGCCAGCAGCTTGTCAGGGGCTTCTGGAAACACCATATATTTT. The full variable domain, its missing parts supplied by reference TRBV5-1 and TRBJ1-3, is KAGVTQTPRYLIKTRGQQVTLSCSPISGHRSVSWYQQTPGQGLQFLFEYFSETQRNKGNFPGRFSGRQFSNSRSEMNVSTLELGDSALYLCASSLSGASGNTIYFGEGSWLTVV.

As regards this clone: Other DNA sequences in this specimen translate into the identical CDR3. The rearrangement links TRBV5-1 to TRBJ2-6, with D possibly TRBD1 on 6 matching bases. This CDR3 region has 15 residues. Germline-derived CDR1 and CDR2 are SGHRS and YFSETQ. The V gene lost 4 bases and the J gene lost 2 bases, with 10 bases spanning the gap. CDR3 sequence (DNA): TGCGCCAGCAGCGGAACAGGGACTGGGGCCAACGTCCTGACTTTC. It translates to CASSGTGTGANVLTF.

The chain has TRBV6-1 and TRBJ1-2; D unclear. V was pared by 4 bases and J by 0 bases, with 12 bases between. The CDR3 is made up of 15 amino acids. In germline, CDR1 is MNHNS, CDR2 SASEGT. This CDR3 reads CASSAGVPANYGYTF. The DNA of the CDR3 is TGTGCCAGCAGTGCCGGGGTCCCGGCTAACTATGGCTACACCTTC.

V and J are TRBV11-2 and TRBJ2-1; weak D call: TRBD2 (5 bases). V gave up 3 bases and J gave up 2 bases, with 14 bases separating them. Germline V gives CDR1 SGHAT, CDR2 FQNNGV. This CDR3 contains 16 residues. CDR3 coding DNA: TGTGCCAGCAGCTTGCTAGCCCTCAAAACCTACAATGAGCAGTTCTTC. It is translated as CASSLLALKTYNEQFF.

The chain employs TRBV5-1 and TRBJ2-7, with D tentatively TRBD1 (6 bases). The CDR3 covers 14 residues. Trimming removed 5 bases from V and 0 bases from J, with 12 bases in between. Germline V lookup: CDR1 SGHRS, CDR2 YFSETQ. CDR3 nucleotide sequence: TGCGCCAGCAGGGGCCAGGGGAACTCCTACGAGCAGTACTTC. Translated, it gives CASRGQGNSYEQYF.